This is a list of T cell receptor beta chains from one sample in a study of shared clonotypes between healthy human individuals. Data came from immunoSEQ multiplex PCR; TCRdb stores just in-frame clones and leaves some out. The table includes a few million clones, roughly 92% detected once. The specimen was naive CD4+ T cells from PBMCs. These TCRs come from a man between 18 and 35 years old in good health. Some clones in this sample may be carry-over from other donors' samples. The CDR3 runs from the conserved cysteine through the conserved F or W. D genes are given only for firm matches. The size field is filled for only some rows; it gives once, few, many or a size class.

j_call clone_size v_call cdr3_length d_call cdr3_nt cdr3_aa
TRBJ1-3 NA TRBV5-4 16 TRBD1 TGTGCCAGCAGCGCGGGACAGAGGAGCTCTGGAAACACCATATATTTT CASSAGQRSSGNTIYF
TRBJ2-2 NA TRBV6-6 12 NA TGTGCCAGCAGTCTGCGCACCGGGGAGCTGTTTTTT CASSLRTGELFF
TRBJ1-1 NA TRBV10-3 12 NA TGTGCCATCAGGGACGGGGTCACTGAAGCTTTCTTT CAIRDGVTEAFF
TRBJ1-5 NA TRBV19 14 TRBD1 TGTGCCACCCGGGACAGGACTAGCAATCAGCCCCAGCATTTT CATRDRTSNQPQHF
TRBJ2-7 once TRBV9 14 NA TGTGCCAGCAGCCCAAGGGGCGGAACCTACGAGCAGTACTTC CASSPRGGTYEQYF
TRBJ2-2 NA TRBV5-1 16 TRBD1 TGCGCCAGCAGCGTAGGGGACAGGGAGAACACCGGGGAGCTGTTTTTT CASSVGDRENTGELFF
TRBJ2-1 NA TRBV5-4 15 TRBD2 TGTGCCAGCAGCTACGGGACTAGCTTCCACGATGAGCAGTTCTTC CASSYGTSFHDEQFF
TRBJ1-1 NA TRBV4-1 19 TRBD1 TGCGCCAGCAGCCACAAAGTAGGGACAGGGGTACTGTTGAACACTGAAGCTTTCTTT CASSHKVGTGVLLNTEAFF
TRBJ2-7 NA TRBV29-1 14 TRBD2 TGCAGCGTTGGAATGACTAGCGGGAGCTACGAGCAGTACTTC CSVGMTSGSYEQYF
TRBJ1-1 few TRBV10-2 16 TRBD1 TGCGCCAGCAGTGAGCCGGGACAGGGACTGAACACTGAAGCTTTCTTT CASSEPGQGLNTEAFF
TRBJ2-1 NA TRBV14 16 NA TGTGCCAGCAGTCCCGCAGGGGACCCACTAGGGAATGAGCAGTTCTTC CASSPAGDPLGNEQFF
TRBJ2-5 NA TRBV30 12 NA TGTGCCTGGAGTGTTGGGGTTGAGACCCAGTACTTC CAWSVGVETQYF
TRBJ1-6 NA TRBV30 18 TRBD1 TGTGCCTGGACCCCGATCAGGGGGTGGCCCGCTGGGGGAACACCCCTCCACTTT CAWTPIRGWPAGGTPLHF
TRBJ1-2 NA TRBV5-4 13 NA TGTGCCAGCAGCTTGAGTCTGGACTATGGCTACACCTTC CASSLSLDYGYTF
TRBJ1-2 NA TRBV9 16 NA TGTGCCAGCAGCGTACACATGGACAAAGGATTCTATGGCTACACCTTC CASSVHMDKGFYGYTF
TRBJ2-7 NA TRBV14 13 NA TGTGCCAGCAGCCAAAAGAGCGGAGACGAGCAGTACTTC CASSQKSGDEQYF
TRBJ2-3 NA TRBV28 15 NA TGTGCCAGCAGTTTAGGCGGGACCCGCACAGATACGCAGTATTTT CASSLGGTRTDTQYF
TRBJ2-3 NA TRBV20-1 11 NA TGCAGTGCTAGGTACGGAGATACGCAGTATTTT CSARYGDTQYF
TRBJ1-1 few TRBV30 13 NA TGTGCCTGGAGTGATGGGCTCAACACTGAAGCTTTCTTT CAWSDGLNTEAFF
TRBJ2-3 NA TRBV5-4 15 NA TGTGCCAGCAGTCTAGGGGGGGCGCGCAGAGATACGCAGTATTTT CASSLGGARRDTQYF
TRBJ1-2 NA TRBV6-4 13 NA TGTGCCAGCAGTGCAGGGGCCAACTATGGCTACACCTTC CASSAGANYGYTF
TRBJ1-1 NA TRBV29-1 14 TRBD1 TGCAGCGGGGGGACAGGGGGCGTGAACACTGAAGCTTTCTTT CSGGTGGVNTEAFF
TRBJ2-1 NA TRBV7-2 14 TRBD2 TGTGCCAGCAGCCCTAGGACTAGCGGGATTGAGCAGTTCTTC CASSPRTSGIEQFF
TRBJ2-3 NA TRBV4-1 15 NA TGCGCCAGCAGCCAAACAGAACGAAGGCCAGATACGCAGTATTTT CASSQTERRPDTQYF
TRBJ1-5 NA TRBV15 16 NA TGTGCCACCAGCAGACCCGGGGGGGGTAGCAATCAGCCCCAGCATTTT CATSRPGGGSNQPQHF
TRBJ2-2 once TRBV7-6 15 NA TGTGCCAGCAGCTTAGAGTTGGCGGGACCCGGGGAGCTGTTTTTT CASSLELAGPGELFF
TRBJ2-2 NA TRBV27 16 TRBD2 TGTGCCAGCAGTTTTGGGAGGGGCCTCAACACCGGGGAGCTGTTTTTT CASSFGRGLNTGELFF
TRBJ1-2 NA TRBV19 14 NA TGTGCCAGTAGTATAGTAACAACGACCTATGGCTACACCTTC CASSIVTTTYGYTF
TRBJ2-1 NA TRBV12-5 15 NA TGTGCTAGTGCCCCAATCGGGCACCTATACAATGAGCAGTTCTTC CASAPIGHLYNEQFF
TRBJ2-7 NA TRBV28 13 TRBD2 TGTGCCAGCTTAGCGGGAGGATCCTACGAGCAGTACTTC CASLAGGSYEQYF
TRBJ2-7 NA TRBV30 11 NA TGTGCCTGGAGCGCCCAGCTCGAGCAGTACTTC CAWSAQLEQYF
TRBJ2-2 NA TRBV5-1 15 TRBD1 TGCGCCAGCAGCTTGCCGACAGGGGACACCGGGGAGCTGTTTTTT CASSLPTGDTGELFF
TRBJ2-7 NA TRBV28 12 NA TGTGCCAGCAAAAGAGGGGGCTACGAGCAGTACTTC CASKRGGYEQYF
TRBJ1-2 NA TRBV6-5 13 NA TGTGCCAGCAGCCGACAGGAGAATTATGGCTACACCTTC CASSRQENYGYTF
TRBJ2-6 NA TRBV7-8 19 NA TGTGCCAGCAGCTTAGTCCTTCGAGACAGGAGGGCTGGGGCCAACGTCCTGACTTTC CASSLVLRDRRAGANVLTF
TRBJ2-7 NA TRBV29-1 12 NA TGCAGCGTTCTGGAGAAGCCCTACGAGCAGTACTTC CSVLEKPYEQYF
TRBJ2-2 NA TRBV7-3 18 TRBD1 TGTGCCAGCAGCCCCCAGGACAGGGGAAAGACGAACACCGGGGAGCTGTTTTTT CASSPQDRGKTNTGELFF
TRBJ1-2 NA TRBV18 19 TRBD1 TGTGCCAGCTCACCCGAAGGCTGGACAGGGGGCGCAGGTTACTATGGCTACACCTTC CASSPEGWTGGAGYYGYTF
TRBJ1-5 NA TRBV19 15 NA TGTGCCAGTTGCTCGGAGGGTAGACGCAATCAGCCCCAGCATTTT CASCSEGRRNQPQHF
TRBJ2-2 NA TRBV10-2 18 TRBD2 TGCGCCAGCAGTTTGGGACTAGCGGGAGAGGGGATCACCGGGGAGCTGTTTTTT CASSLGLAGEGITGELFF
TRBJ2-7 NA TRBV28 13 TRBD2 TGTGCCACACGACATGGGGGGGTTCGCGAGCAGTACTTC CATRHGGVREQYF
TRBJ1-6 NA TRBV30 15 NA TGTGCCTGGAGCCTAGGGGCAAGGGACAATTCACCCCTCCACTTT CAWSLGARDNSPLHF
TRBJ2-2 NA TRBV6-1 15 TRBD2 TGTGCCAGCAGCCTAGCGGGGGCGAACACCGGGGAGCTGTTTTTT CASSLAGANTGELFF
TRBJ2-7 NA TRBV7-9 14 NA TGTGCCAGCAGCTTAGACCCCTCCTCGCGCGAGCAGTACTTC CASSLDPSSREQYF
TRBJ2-2 few TRBV7-3 13 NA TGTGCCAGCAGCTTGACCAGCACCGGGGAGCTGTTTTTT CASSLTSTGELFF
TRBJ2-3 NA TRBV7-6 15 NA TGTGCCAGCAGCCCAGTTGGGCAGAGCACAGATACGCAGTATTTT CASSPVGQSTDTQYF
TRBJ1-1 NA TRBV28 15 NA TGTGCCAGCAGCCTCCGAGGGTTTCCGAACACTGAAGCTTTCTTT CASSLRGFPNTEAFF
TRBJ2-3 NA TRBV7-3 14 NA TGTGCCAGCAGCCCGGGGCGGAACACAGATACGCAGTATTTT CASSPGRNTDTQYF
TRBJ1-4 NA TRBV5-1 15 NA TGCGCCAGCAGCTTGGCCTGGCCGGGGGCCGAAAAACTGTTTTTT CASSLAWPGAEKLFF
TRBJ2-7 NA TRBV29-1 11 TRBD1 TGCAGCGTACGGACAGGGGACGAGCAGTACTTC CSVRTGDEQYF
TRBJ1-1 NA TRBV28 15 NA TGTGCCAGCAGTCCCTTCGTTATAATGAACACTGAAGCTTTCTTT CASSPFVIMNTEAFF
TRBJ2-7 NA TRBV2 12 TRBD2 TGTGCCAGCAGTGAGCGGGACTACGGGCAGTACTTC CASSERDYGQYF
TRBJ1-2 NA TRBV9 14 NA TGTGCCAGCAGCGCTCAGACAGCCTCCTATGGCTACACCTTC CASSAQTASYGYTF
TRBJ1-5 NA TRBV19 16 NA TGTGCCAGTAGTATCCAGGGAGGGTATAGCAATCAGCCCCAGCATTTT CASSIQGGYSNQPQHF
TRBJ1-3 NA TRBV28 15 NA TGTGCCAGCAGTTTGGTAGCAAGCTCTGGAAACACCATATATTTT CASSLVASSGNTIYF
TRBJ2-2 NA TRBV7-3 15 TRBD1 TGTGCCAGCAGCAAACGGACAGGGGACACCGGGGAGCTGTTTTTT CASSKRTGDTGELFF
TRBJ2-4 NA TRBV18 16 NA TGTGCCAGCTCACCCTTAGGGGAGAGGGCCAAAAACATTCAGTACTTC CASSPLGERAKNIQYF